This T cell receptor beta chain originates from a study of cytomegalovirus exposure and HLA in healthy donors. 60 Vbeta and 13 Jbeta primers were used in PCR. Clones were read by immunoSEQ multiplex PCR, and TCRdb kept only the in-frame ones, dropping some. Of 160,000 or so clones in the sample, 82% were seen once. As to this clone: The antigen is undetermined.

Donors in the study were healthy people who gave bone marrow. Germline V CDR1 and CDR2: SGHNT, YYREEE (reference sequence). V lost 4 bases and J lost 7; bases outside the gene matches: 9. The CDR3 spans 16 residues. General observations from the study: Presence/absence analysis assumed near-uniform sequencing depth across donors. The study flagged 150 to 200 TCR beta chains as cytomegalovirus-associated.

The sample comprised PBMCs. The rearrangement links TRBV5-4 to TRBJ2-1, with 12 bases fitting TRBD2. The receptor was isolated from a woman aged 45-59 years in good health and CMV-seropositive. The CDR3 reads CASSLPGLAGRNEQFF. In DNA form, the CDR3 reads TGTGCCAGCAGCCTTCCGGGACTAGCGGGCAGAAATGAGCAGTTCTTC.